The 29 T cell receptor beta chains in this list originate from one sample, sequenced in a study of blood T cell repertoires in COVID-19. Data came from immunoSEQ multiplex PCR; TCRdb stores just in-frame clones and leaves some out. In the table there are around 140,000 clones, about three quarters of which are singletons. The sample was PBMCs or T cells enriched from blood (not recorded which). These receptors originate from a woman between 45 and 65 years old who had recovered from COVID-19.

This clone has a single count. The chain employs TRBV28 and TRBJ2-2, with 9 bases matching TRBD2. The germline gives CDR1 MDHEN, CDR2 SYDVKM. The CDR3 extends over 15 amino acids. J was trimmed by 5 bases and V by 5 bases; bases with no gene match: 6. The CDR3 region has the DNA TGTGCCAGCAGTGGAGGACTAGCGAGGACCGGGGAGCTGTTTTTT. Its translation is CASSGGLARTGELFF.

CDR3 amino acids: CASSESVRVSSEQYF. The CDR3 DNA sequence: TGCGCCAGCAGTGAGTCAGTCAGGGTGTCGAGCGAGCAGTACTTC. This rearrangement joins TRBV10-1 to TRBJ2-7; TRBD1 might be the D (5 bases). This CDR3 spans 15 amino acids. The V gene's germline CDR1 is WNHNN and CDR2 SYGVQD (reference sequence). Trimming removed 0 bases from V and 6 bases from J, with 15 bases in between.

The chain carries TRBV6-6 and TRBJ1-5; a possible D gene is TRBD1 (5 bases). V was trimmed by 2 bases and J by 1 base, leaving 9 bases between them. Germline loops: CDR1 MNHNY, CDR2 SVGAGI (reference sequence). This CDR3 is built from 15 residues. In nucleotides, the CDR3 is TGTGCCAGCAGTTACCTAGGGGCCAGCAATCAGCCCCAGCATTTT. Its translation is CASSYLGASNQPQHF.

The chain couples TRBV20-1 to TRBJ1-3; D is undetermined. The CDR3 loop spans 11 amino acids. V shed 5 bases and J shed 9 bases, with 11 bases lying between them. Germline CDR1 DFQATT, CDR2 SNEGSKA (reference sequence). In DNA, the CDR3 is TGCAGTGCTCCGGGGATGGGCACCATATATTTT. Its translation: CSAPGMGTIYF.

The sample holds a few counts of this clone. V is TRBV7-2 and J is TRBJ2-2; 9 bases map to TRBD1. Trimming at V came to 1 base and at J to 2 bases, leaving 2 bases not matched to a gene. The germline V gene has CDR1 SGHTA and CDR2 FQGNSA. The CDR3 has 16 residues. The CDR3 DNA sequence: TGTGCCAGCAGCTTAGGGACAGGGGCAAACACCGGGGAGCTGTTTTTT. This gives the protein CASSLGTGANTGELFF.

This chain joins TRBV4-1 and TRBJ2-3; maybe TRBD1 (5 bases). The germline gives CDR1 MGHRA, CDR2 YSYEKL. This CDR3 comprises 17 residues. Trimming stripped 0 bases from V and 6 bases from J, with 19 bases between. The CDR3 sequence is CASSQDSRKGKGDTQYF. CDR3 DNA: TGCGCCAGCAGCCAAGATTCAAGGAAGGGGAAGGGGGATACGCAGTATTTT.

The genes are TRBV10-1 and TRBJ1-5, with D maybe TRBD1 (5 bases). V was clipped by 6 bases and J by 0 bases, with 12 bases between them. CDR1 is WNHNN and CDR2 is SYGVQD in the germline V gene (reference sequence). CDR3 size: 15 residues. CDR3 amino acids: CASSRTLHSNQPQHF. The CDR3 nucleotides read TGCGCCAGCAGCAGGACATTGCATAGCAATCAGCCCCAGCATTTT.

This clone was seen a handful of times. The V gene is TRBV29-1, the J gene TRBJ1-2, with 8 bases that match TRBD1. The V segment lost 2 bases and the J segment 7 bases; nucleotides outside the gene matches: 3. Germline CDR1 reads SQVTM; CDR2 reads ANQGSEA. The CDR3 sequence is 12 residues long. The CDR3 loop reads CSVEPTGGGYTF. CDR3 DNA sequence: TGCAGCGTTGAACCAACAGGGGGTGGCTACACCTTC.

The CDR3 is CASSWRAGDEQFF. DNA for the CDR3: TGTGCCAGCAGTTGGAGGGCGGGGGATGAGCAGTTCTTC. The chain couples TRBV28 to TRBJ2-1; 7 nucleotides line up with TRBD2. Germline V CDR1 and CDR2: MDHEN, SYDVKM. V shed 4 bases and J 8 bases; nucleotides not matched to a gene: 5. The CDR3 runs 13 residues.

This chain uses TRBV18 with TRBJ2-3; D perhaps matches TRBD1 (6 bases). V was shortened by 6 bases and J by 2 bases, with 15 bases between the two germline ends. The V gene's germline CDR1 is KGHSH and CDR2 LQKENI. CDR3 size: 15 residues. The CDR3 sequence: CASSPQDSVTDTQYF. The CDR3, as DNA: TGTGCCAGCTCCCCGCAGGACAGCGTCACAGATACGCAGTATTTT. Full variable domain (remainder filled in from reference TRBV18 and TRBJ2-3): NAGVMQNPRHLVRRRGQEARLRCSPMKGHSHVYWYRQLPEEGLKFMVYLQKENIIDESGMPKERFSAEFPKEGPSILRIQQVVRGDSAAYFCASSPQDSVTDTQYFGPGTRLTVL.

There are a few counts of this clone. V gene TRBV18 combines with J gene TRBJ1-2; D is uncertain. The CDR3 runs 13 residues. Trimming stripped 6 bases from V and 5 bases from J, with 13 bases between. Germline V gene data show CDR1 as KGHSH and CDR2 as LQKENI. The CDR3 is CASSFNAGYGYTF. Here the CDR3 DNA reads TGTGCCAGCTCCTTCAACGCGGGGTATGGCTACACCTTC.

The chain carries TRBV11-2 and TRBJ2-1, with 10 bases that match TRBD2. From germline, CDR1 is SGHAT and CDR2 FQNNGV. The CDR3 has 12 residues. The trim removed 5 bases at V and 10 bases at J, leaving 2 bases unmatched. The CDR3 loop reads CASSPSGGEQFF. Here the CDR3 DNA reads TGTGCCAGCAGCCCTAGCGGGGGAGAGCAGTTCTTC.

This clone is a singleton in its sample. This chain links TRBV6-6 with TRBJ2-1; D is perhaps TRBD1 (7 bases). Deletions cut 7 bases from V and 9 bases from J, with 22 bases between. This CDR3 contains 15 residues. Germline lookup yields CDR1 MNHNY and CDR2 SVGAGI (reference sequence). CDR3 residues: CASISRRQGLSEQFF. The CDR3 bases are TGTGCCAGCATCAGTAGGAGACAGGGACTCAGTGAGCAGTTCTTC.

This clone was seen a handful of times. The gene calls are TRBV5-1 and TRBJ1-1; possible D gene TRBD1, 6 bases. The CDR3 has 13 residues. The ends were cut back, 1 base at V and 3 bases at J, with 7 bases in the middle. CDR1 is SGHRS, CDR2 YFSETQ, per germline. The chain's CDR3 is CASSLPGDTEAFF. CDR3 sequence (DNA): TGCGCCAGCAGCTTGCCAGGGGACACTGAAGCTTTCTTT.

The chain employs TRBV27 and TRBJ2-5; the D gene is possibly TRBD2 (5 bases). Germline CDR1 MNHEY, CDR2 SMNVEV (reference sequence). V was shortened by 5 bases and J by 5 bases, with 15 bases between the two germline ends. The CDR3 is made up of 14 amino acids. The CDR3 loop reads CASSPPASLETQYF. CDR3 nucleotide sequence: TGTGCCAGCAGTCCCCCGGCTAGCTTGGAGACCCAGTACTTC.

The gene calls are TRBV29-1 and TRBJ2-7; the D gene is possibly TRBD1 (6 bases). CDR3 length: 12 residues. The germline CDR1 and CDR2 sequences are SQVTM and ANQGSEA. Deletions cut 4 bases from V and 7 bases from J, with 14 bases between. The CDR3 DNA sequence: TGCAGCGTTGGGACAGAATTACGGGAGCAGTACTTC. This encodes CSVGTELREQYF.

The chain is built from TRBV3-1 (or the pseudogene TRBV3-2) and TRBJ2-5, with 7 bases fitting TRBD2. CDR1 and CDR2 from the germline V gene are LGHDT and YNNKEL (reference sequence). After removal of 1 base from V and 5 bases from J, the junction contained 10 bases not matched to a gene. The CDR3 consists of 16 residues. The CDR3 DNA is TGTGCCAGCAGCCAAGGAGGGAGGGTAGCCGGGGAGACCCAGTACTTC. This translates into CASSQGGRVAGETQYF.

The genes are TRBV19 and TRBJ2-1, with D perhaps matching TRBD2 (5 bases). V lost 3 bases, J lost 4 bases, and 13 bases lay in between. Germline V lookup: CDR1 LNHDA, CDR2 SQIVND (reference sequence). The CDR3 is 15 residues long. CDR3: CASSIDSRRYNEQFF. As DNA, the CDR3 is TGTGCCAGTAGTATCGATTCGCGGAGGTACAATGAGCAGTTCTTC.

The V and J genes are TRBV30 and TRBJ1-6; a possible D gene is TRBD1 (6 bases). Trimming left V 4 bases short and J 9 bases short, with 22 bases between. Germline assignment: CDR1 GTSNPN and CDR2 SVGIG (reference sequence). This CDR3 has 16 amino acids. The CDR3 region has the DNA TGTGCCTGGACGAAACGGGACGTGAGAGGGGGTTCACCCCTCCACTTT. As protein: CAWTKRDVRGGSPLHF.

This chain uses TRBV10-1 with TRBJ1-1, with 7 nucleotides matching TRBD1. Germline-derived CDR1 and CDR2 are WNHNN and SYGVQD (reference sequence). Trimming cost V 6 bases and J 9 bases; bases outside gene matches: 10. The CDR3 is made up of 13 amino acids. CDR3 DNA: TGCGCCAGCAGCGCATCCCGACAGGGTCAAGCTTTCTTT. Amino acid sequence: CASSASRQGQAFF.

The chain recombines TRBV18 with TRBJ2-7, with 11 bases lining up with TRBD1. The CDR3 contains 15 residues. The ends lost 5 bases at V and 5 bases at J; junction bases unmatched: 8. Germline assignment: CDR1 KGHSH and CDR2 LQKENI. The CDR3 here is CASSAAGTGGHEQYF. The CDR3 DNA reads TGTGCCAGCTCAGCCGCGGGGACAGGGGGTCACGAGCAGTACTTC.

This sequence joins TRBV28 and TRBJ2-7, with D possibly being TRBD1 (5 bases). V lost 5 bases and J 5 bases, leaving 16 bases between the germline ends. CDR3 size: 14 residues. The germline CDR1 and CDR2 sequences are MDHEN and SYDVKM. The CDR3 region is CASSATTPTDEQYF. In nucleotides, the CDR3 is TGTGCCAGCAGTGCTACAACCCCGACAGACGAGCAGTACTTC. Based on the CDR3 plus reference TRBV28 and TRBJ2-7, the full variable domain is DVKVTQSSRYLVKRTGEKVFLECVQDMDHENMFWYRQDPGLGLRLIYFSYDVKMKEKGDIPEGYSVSREKKERFSLILESASTNQTSMYLCASSATTPTDEQYFGPGTRLTVT.

The V and J genes are TRBV23-1 and TRBJ2-7, with TRBD1 as a possible D gene (6 bases). TRBV23-1 is an open reading frame, and its role is uncertain. The V gene lost 0 bases and the J gene lost 2 bases, with 14 bases spanning the gap. The CDR3 spans 16 residues. The CDR3 here is CASSQSEAGDTYEQYF. The CDR3 DNA reads as TGCGCCAGCAGTCAATCAGAGGCAGGGGACACCTACGAGCAGTACTTC.

A single count supports this clone. V usage is TRBV18 and J usage is TRBJ2-7, with 9 bases that match TRBD2. The germline gives CDR1 KGHSH, CDR2 LQKENI. The J segment lost 2 bases and the V segment lost 6 bases, leaving 8 bases of the junction unmatched. CDR3 size: 15 residues. The CDR3 here is CASSQTSGPAYEQYF. Here the CDR3 DNA reads TGTGCCAGCTCCCAGACTAGCGGCCCAGCCTACGAGCAGTACTTC. Combining the CDR3 with reference TRBV18 and TRBJ2-7 gives the whole variable domain NAGVMQNPRHLVRRRGQEARLRCSPMKGHSHVYWYRQLPEEGLKFMVYLQKENIIDESGMPKERFSAEFPKEGPSILRIQQVVRGDSAAYFCASSQTSGPAYEQYFGPGTRLTVT.

In DNA form, the CDR3 reads TGTGCCAGCAGTAACCTACCCGGGACTAGCGGGTTCCGAAATGAGCAGTTCTTC. Protein sequence: CASSNLPGTSGFRNEQFF. The chain combines TRBV27 with TRBJ2-1, with 12 nucleotides matching TRBD2. CDR1 MNHEY and CDR2 SMNVEV come from the germline V gene (reference sequence). The V segment lost 5 bases and the J segment 7 bases; nucleotides outside the gene matches: 15. CDR3 size: 18 residues.

The V gene is TRBV7-8, the J gene TRBJ1-5; D is perhaps TRBD1 (5 bases). CDR1 is SGHVS and CDR2 is FQNEAQ in the germline V gene. This CDR3 has 15 residues. The germline V and J ends were trimmed by 4 bases and 0 bases, with 10 bases remaining between them. The chain's CDR3 is CASSSRDTSNQPQHF. The CDR3 DNA reads TGTGCCAGCAGCTCCAGGGATACTAGCAATCAGCCCCAGCATTTT.

V usage is TRBV23-1 and J usage is TRBJ1-1, with D perhaps matching TRBD1 (6 bases). TRBV23-1 is annotated as an ORF whose role is uncertain. The CDR3 is 13 amino acids. V lost 8 bases and J 5 bases, leaving 15 bases between the germline ends. The CDR3 DNA reads as TGCGCCAGCCGCGGCAGGGGAAGTACTGAAGCTTTCTTT. Translating it yields CASRGRGSTEAFF.

This clone was detected only once. The gene calls are TRBV2 and TRBJ2-3; 15 bases align to TRBD2. J was trimmed by 4 bases and V by 5 bases; bases with no gene match: 19. The CDR3 runs to 21 residues. The germline V gene encodes CDR1 SNHLY and CDR2 FYNNEI. The CDR3 coding sequence is TGTGCCAGCAGTCTAACCCCGGGACTAGCGGGGGGCCCCCACGGTGCAGATACGCAGTATTTT. Its protein is CASSLTPGLAGGPHGADTQYF.

CDR3 sequence reads: CASSLAGRSTEAFF. CDR3 nucleotides: TGTGCCAGCAGCTTAGCGGGGAGGAGCACTGAAGCTTTCTTT. The rearrangement uses TRBV7-6 and TRBJ1-1; D gene uncertain. CDR1 is SGHVS and CDR2 is FNYEAQ in the germline V gene. The CDR3 has 14 residues. V lost 0 bases to trimming and J lost 4 bases, with 9 bases between them.